Described below is a single TCR beta chain sequence and its context. Its antigen is undetermined. In the PCR, 60 Vbeta and 13 Jbeta primers were used. Original data processing: Later, 75 million to 100 million unique TCR beta chains were counted in an analysis, and approximately 10 million of them were shared. Some clones are missing from TCRdb's copy, which holds only in-frame ones; the method was immunoSEQ multiplex PCR. The DNA was the basis for D and trimming; V, J and clone size are from that table. Of under 200,000 clones detected, approximately 88% appear once; the ten largest clones hold about 1%. V dropped 5 bases and J dropped 3 bases, with 20 bases sitting between them. Germline CDR1 and CDR2: SGHVS and FNYEAQ. This CDR3 contains 16 residues. The data are from a study of cytomegalovirus exposure and HLA in healthy donors. Regarding the study as a whole: By HLA locus, TCR association rates varied in a later analysis, with DRB1 showing the most and HLA-C the fewest. For most subjects, TCR beta sequences were reported to predict HLA-A and HLA-B alleles with accuracy.

This receptor was identified in a man aged 25 to 45 in good health and CMV-seronegative. V gene TRBV7-6 combines with J gene TRBJ2-7, with D possibly matching TRBD2 (7 bases). Sequenced material: PBMCs. CDR3 sequence reads: CASSKVIGGGGYEQYF. CDR3 DNA: TGTGCCAGCAGCAAAGTGATAGGGGGGGGAGGCTACGAGCAGTACTTC.